This passage covers 30 T cell receptor beta chains from one sample sequenced in a study of blood T cells in healthy people across ages. It was with a sample-barcoded 5' primer and a J-beta primer mix that a second PCR of roughly 7 to 12 cycles was run. Each CDR3 protein is one row after TCRdb ran MiXCR on the 5' RACE reads. Among 1.5 million to 2 million distinct CDR3 sequences listed, 28% were seen once. Sequenced: blood. These receptors originate from a woman aged 30 to 39 in good health.

The chain employs TRBV12-3 or TRBV12-4 and TRBJ1-1; D is possibly TRBD1 (5 bases). The CDR3 spans 14 residues. With 7 bases removed from V and 4 bases from J, the gap between germline ends came to 16 bases. CDR3 in amino acids: CASTPVGGGTEAFF. The CDR3 bases are TGTGCCAGCACCCCCGTTGGGGGGGGCACTGAAGCTTTCTTT.

For this clonotype: A junction boundary mismatches the germline segment, possibly from a read error. This chain links TRBV15 with TRBJ2-3, with 7 positions matching TRBD1. CDR1 LNHNV and CDR2 YYDKDF come from the germline V gene (reference sequence). This CDR3 contains 15 residues. The CDR3 reads CATSRGQASTDTQYF. DNA of the CDR3: TGCGCCACCAGCAGAGGACAGGCTAGCACAGATACGCAGTATTTT.

The chain combines TRBV11-2 with TRBJ2-3; 7 bases map to TRBD1. Trimming cost V 8 bases and J 2 bases; bases outside gene matches: 7. The germline V gene has CDR1 SGHAT and CDR2 FQNNGV. This CDR3 region has 14 residues. This CDR3 reads CASLGGHDTDTQYF. CDR3 nucleotide sequence: TGTGCCAGCTTAGGGGGCCATGACACAGATACGCAGTATTTT.

The gene calls are TRBV24-1 and TRBJ1-2, with 8 bases identical to TRBD1. V shed 9 bases and J 4 bases; nucleotides not matched to a gene: 6. This CDR3 is built from 13 residues. Germline V CDR1 and CDR2: KGHDR, SFDVKD. This CDR3 reads CATGGDRGYGYTF. The CDR3 region has the DNA TGTGCCACCGGAGGCGACAGGGGCTATGGCTACACCTTC.

About this clonotype: This may arise from a read error, as a much more abundant clone is one base away. The chain links TRBV21-1 to TRBJ2-1. TRBV21-1 is a recognized pseudogene. There are 11 residues in the CDR3. The CDR3 nucleotides are TGTGCCACTTCCCAGTACTACGAGCAGTTCTTC. This sequence encodes CATSQYYEQFF.

The rearrangement uses TRBV12-3 or TRBV12-4 and TRBJ2-2, with 8 bases that match TRBD1. Unmatched junction bases numbered 9, after V lost 6 bases and J lost 6 bases. The CDR3 extends over 15 amino acids. This chain's CDR3 is CASRRQGQLPGELFF. For the CDR3, the DNA is TGTGCCAGCAGACGACAGGGGCAGTTACCCGGGGAGCTGTTTTTT.

In this sample, this clonotype turned up a few times. This chain uses TRBV20-1 with TRBJ2-7, with 9 bases identical to TRBD2. Germline assignment: CDR1 DFQATT and CDR2 SNEGSKA (reference sequence). CDR3 size: 14 residues. The trim removed 1 base at V and 7 bases at J, leaving 8 bases unmatched. CDR3 nucleotides: TGCAGTGCTAGAGGACTAGCGGAATCCAATGAGCAGTACTTC. Translation: CSARGLAESNEQYF.

The rearrangement uses TRBV20-1 and TRBJ1-2; 7 nucleotides match TRBD1. CDR1 is DFQATT and CDR2 is SNEGSKA in the germline V gene (reference sequence). This CDR3 contains 11 residues. J gave up 8 bases and V 6 bases, and 6 bases lay outside the gene matches. CDR3 sequence reads: CSARQGRGYTF. The CDR3 DNA reads TGCAGTGCAAGACAGGGAAGGGGCTACACCTTC.

The J gene is TRBJ1-6, the V gene TRBV10-3, with 7 bases matching TRBD1. With 10 bases clipped from V and 0 bases from J, the junction kept 9 bases outside the gene matches. CDR3 length: 16 amino acids. Per germline, CDR1 ENHRY and CDR2 SYGVKD. CDR3 loop: CATRRQGSSYNSPLHF. The CDR3 DNA follows: TGTGCCACCAGAAGACAGGGCAGCTCCTATAATTCACCCCTCCACTTT.

This chain links TRBV4-3 with TRBJ2-1; 11 bases align to TRBD1. The germline CDR1 and CDR2 sequences are LGHNA and YSLEER. The CDR3 spans 21 residues. The V segment lost 5 bases and the J segment 8 bases; nucleotides outside the gene matches: 26. The CDR3 coding sequence is TGCGCCAGCAGCGTGCCCATGCCATGCCCCTCGGACAGGGGGCTTGTCGATGAGCAGTTCTTC. Translated: CASSVPMPCPSDRGLVDEQFF.

The chain combines TRBV19 with TRBJ2-5, with no clear D. V was shortened by 4 bases and J by 11 bases, with 26 bases between the two germline ends. The germline CDR1 and CDR2 sequences are LNHDA and SQIVND (reference sequence). The CDR3 is 16 amino acids. As DNA, the CDR3 is TGTGCCAGTAGTACTTCGATCTTTCAAACCGACAATGAGCAGTACTTC. Translating it yields CASSTSIFQTDNEQYF.

This clonotype was detected once. The rearrangement uses TRBV6-6 and TRBJ2-5; D uncertain. CDR1 and CDR2 (germline): MNHNY, SVGAGI (reference sequence). V lost 0 bases and J 11 bases, leaving 13 bases between the germline ends. This CDR3 comprises 13 residues. CDR3 nucleotides: TGTGCCAGCAGTTACTCGAATTTAAATGAGCAGTACTTC. Residues: CASSYSNLNEQYF.

The sample holds one count of this clonotype. A much larger clone sits a single nucleotide away, making a read error possible. This sequence joins TRBV5-1 and TRBJ2-5; D is tentatively TRBD1 or TRBD2 (6 bases each). From germline, CDR1 is SGHRS and CDR2 YFSETQ. Trimming removed 6 bases at V and 9 bases at J, with 15 bases between. The CDR3 runs 12 residues. The CDR3 DNA reads TGCGCCAGCAAGGAAGAGGGGGAGGCCCAGTACTTC. It encodes CASKEEGEAQYF.

In DNA, the CDR3 is TGTGCCAGCACCCGACGCCTAGCGGGAGAGGGAACAGATACGCAGTATTTT. Residues: CASTRRLAGEGTDTQYF. The V and J genes are TRBV12-3 or TRBV12-4 and TRBJ2-3; 10 bases match TRBD2. Unmatched junction bases numbered 13, after V lost 7 bases and J lost 3 bases. The CDR3 runs to 17 residues.

In this sample, this clonotype turned up many times. The chain links TRBV4-3 to TRBJ2-7; 7 nucleotides align to TRBD2. The CDR3 has 15 amino acids. CDR1 and CDR2 from the germline V gene are LGHNA and YSLEER. Trimming at V came to 3 bases and at J to 3 bases, leaving 8 bases not matched to a gene. The CDR3 reads CASSQRDLADYEQYF. The CDR3 DNA reads TGCGCCAGCAGCCAGCGGGATCTAGCGGACTACGAGCAGTACTTC.

The table lists this clonotype with many counts. DNA of the CDR3: TGCGCCAGCAGTGAGCGGAACGGTGATACCTACGAGCAGTACTTC. It specifies CASSERNGDTYEQYF. The J gene is TRBJ2-7, the V gene TRBV10-1; D gene ambiguous. The germline V gene has CDR1 WNHNN and CDR2 SYGVQD (reference sequence). The V end lost 2 bases, the J end lost 2 bases, and 13 bases lay between the germline ends. The CDR3 is made up of 15 amino acids.

Regarding this clonotype: At one boundary the junction diverges from the germline segment, which might be a read error. The V gene is TRBV7-7, the J gene TRBJ2-3; a possible D gene is TRBD2 (5 bases). The germline CDR1 and CDR2 sequences are SSHAT and FNYEAQ (reference sequence). The CDR3 has 13 residues. This CDR3 is CTSSLEVADTQYF. The CDR3 DNA is TGTACCAGCAGCTTGGAGGTGGCAGATACGCAGTATTTT.

V and J are TRBV7-2 and TRBJ2-7; D not resolved. The V end was cut by 5 bases, the J end by 0 bases, with 8 bases between. The length of the CDR3 is 13 residues. Germline CDR1 is SGHTA and CDR2 is FQGNSA. CDR3 residues: CASSVPSSYEQYF. CDR3 sequence (DNA): TGTGCCAGCAGCGTACCGAGCTCCTACGAGCAGTACTTC.

A word on this clonotype: A clone one base away is much larger, so this may be a read error. The CDR3 here is CASGLPGGPREQYF. The CDR3 nucleotides are TGTGCCAGCGGCCTGCCAGGAGGGCCCCGGGAGCAGTACTTC. The chain has TRBV7-2 and TRBJ2-7; maybe TRBD2 (6 bases). V was cut by 8 bases and J by 7 bases, with 21 bases left in between. Germline V lookup: CDR1 SGHTA, CDR2 FQGNSA. The CDR3 loop spans 14 amino acids.

The table lists this clonotype with a few counts. The chain carries TRBV4-1 and TRBJ2-1, with 7 bases identical to TRBD2. V shed 4 bases, J shed 5 bases, and the junction held 14 bases outside the gene matches. CDR1 and CDR2 (germline): MGHRA, YSYEKL. The CDR3 has 17 residues. Here the CDR3 DNA reads TGCGCCAGCAGCCTTGCCAATAGGGCTAGCGGTGACAATGAGCAGTTCTTC. It is translated as CASSLANRASGDNEQFF.

V and J are TRBV7-9 and TRBJ1-2; D is possibly TRBD1 (6 bases). The V gene's germline CDR1 is SEHNR and CDR2 FQNEAQ (reference sequence). This CDR3 has 12 amino acids. V was cut by 8 bases and J by 8 bases, with 15 bases left in between. CDR3 DNA: TGTGCCAGCGGGCAGGGGAAGGAGGGCTACACCTTC. Encoded protein: CASGQGKEGYTF.

The sample holds a few counts of this clonotype. The chain employs TRBV12-3 or TRBV12-4 and TRBJ2-4; D possibly corresponds to TRBD2 (6 bases). The ends were cut back, 6 bases at V and 13 bases at J, with 31 bases in the middle. This CDR3 is 17 amino acids long. In DNA, the CDR3 is TGTGCCAGCAGCCCCTTCCTCGAGGCTAGCGCCCGTTGGGAGCAGTACTTC. It translates to CASSPFLEASARWEQYF.

The chain has TRBV24-1 and TRBJ1-4; unclear D gene. The CDR3 extends over 13 amino acids. V lost 4 bases and J 5 bases, leaving 7 bases between the germline ends. Germline values: CDR1 KGHDR, CDR2 SFDVKD. This chain's CDR3 is CATSDRPNEKLFF. Here the CDR3 DNA reads TGTGCCACCAGTGACAGGCCGAATGAAAAACTGTTTTTT.

This clonotype was counted many times. The rearrangement uses TRBV12-3 or TRBV12-4 and TRBJ2-7; 11 bases map to TRBD1. Trimming at V came to 0 bases and at J to 8 bases, leaving 3 bases not matched to a gene. CDR3 length: 14 amino acids. DNA of the CDR3: TGTGCCAGCAGTTTAGCGGGACAGGGGGTCAAGCAGTACTTC. This encodes CASSLAGQGVKQYF.

In this sample, this clonotype turned up a few times. This sequence joins TRBV15 and TRBJ2-5; 7 positions match TRBD1. Germline lookup yields CDR1 LNHNV and CDR2 YYDKDF (reference sequence). The ends lost 2 bases at V and 5 bases at J; junction bases unmatched: 8. The CDR3 covers 15 residues. The CDR3 DNA reads as TGTGCCACCAGCAGATCACCAGGGGGATGGGAGACCCAGTACTTC. This translates into CATSRSPGGWETQYF. Full variable domain (outside the CDR3, taken from reference TRBV15 and TRBJ2-5): DAMVIQNPRYQVTQFGKPVTLSCSQTLNHNVMYWYQQKSSQAPKLLFHYYDKDFNNEADTPDNFQSRRPNTSFCFLDIRSPGLGDTAMYLCATSRSPGGWETQYFGPGTRLLVL.

This clonotype was picked up many times. J is TRBJ1-2 and V is TRBV10-3, with TRBD1 matching over 7 bases. The CDR3 spans 14 residues. The V and J ends lost 0 bases and 5 bases, in that order; junction bases with no gene match: 3. Germline V lookup: CDR1 ENHRY, CDR2 SYGVKD. The CDR3 sequence is CAISESGDRYGYTF. Written as DNA, the CDR3 is TGTGCCATCAGTGAGTCGGGGGACAGATATGGCTACACCTTC.

This rearrangement joins TRBV5-1 to TRBJ2-5; a possible D gene is TRBD2 (5 bases). The CDR3 totals 16 residues. Germline-derived CDR1 and CDR2 are SGHRS and YFSETQ. Trimming took off 0 bases at V and 0 bases at J, with 12 bases between the two ends. CDR3 amino acids: CASSLETTGNQETQYF. The CDR3 DNA is TGCGCCAGCAGCTTGGAGACGACGGGGAACCAAGAGACCCAGTACTTC. The complete variable domain, with remaining parts taken from reference TRBV5-1 and TRBJ2-5, reads KAGVTQTPRYLIKTRGQQVTLSCSPISGHRSVSWYQQTPGQGLQFLFEYFSETQRNKGNFPGRFSGRQFSNSRSEMNVSTLELGDSALYLCASSLETTGNQETQYFGPGTRLLVL.

This chain joins TRBV2 and TRBJ2-3; D call uncertain. The germline V gene encodes CDR1 SNHLY and CDR2 FYNNEI. Deletions cut 2 bases from V and 0 bases from J, with 6 bases between. This CDR3 has 14 residues. The CDR3 loop is CASSEMRSTDTQYF. The CDR3 DNA reads as TGTGCCAGCAGTGAAATGCGGAGCACAGATACGCAGTATTTT.

The chain uses TRBV29-1 and TRBJ1-2; D perhaps matches TRBD1 (5 bases). V lost 6 bases, J lost 4 bases, and 12 bases lay in between. The CDR3 totals 12 residues. Germline CDR1 and CDR2: SQVTM and ANQGSEA. The CDR3 DNA reads as TGCAGCGTAGCAGGGCCGGGCTATGGCTACACCTTC. Amino acid sequence: CSVAGPGYGYTF. Using reference TRBV29-1 and TRBJ1-2 for the parts outside the CDR3, the full variable domain is SAVISQKPSRDICQRGTSLTIQCQVDSQVTMMFWYRQQPGQSLTLIATANQGSEATYESGFVIDKFPISRPNLTFSTLTVSNMSPEDSSIYLCSVAGPGYGYTFGSGTRLTVV.

The chain has TRBV5-1 and TRBJ2-2, with a possible D match to TRBD2 (5 bases). Trimming took off 0 bases at V and 9 bases at J, with 9 bases between the two ends. The CDR3 spans 13 residues. Germline V gene data show CDR1 as SGHRS and CDR2 as YFSETQ. CDR3 sequence: CASSLDGERELFF. The DNA for the CDR3 is TGCGCCAGCAGCTTGGACGGGGAGCGGGAGCTGTTTTTT. Using reference TRBV5-1 and TRBJ2-2 for the parts outside the CDR3, the full variable domain is KAGVTQTPRYLIKTRGQQVTLSCSPISGHRSVSWYQQTPGQGLQFLFEYFSETQRNKGNFPGRFSGRQFSNSRSEMNVSTLELGDSALYLCASSLDGERELFFGEGSRLTVL.